This T cell receptor (beta chain) was captured by sequencing in a study of regulatory T cells in long-lasting Graves disease. Time point indicated: newly diagnosed GD, antithyroid drugs for less than 3 months. Making the TCR library involved RNA that had been extracted from PBMCs. An endocrinology department in Xi'an, China, recruited the patients. Collection of peripheral blood (around 10 milliliters) was done using EDTA tubes. V was trimmed by 4 bases and J by 4 bases, leaving 11 bases between them. CDR3 length equals 13 residues. CDR1 and CDR2 from the germline V gene are DFQATT and SNEGSKA (reference sequence). This clonotype has ten or more counts. Construction of TCR beta libraries relied on iRepertoire HTBI primers and on Arm-PCR targeting CDR3 regions. TCRdb independently ran MiXCR on the multiplex PCR reads; one entry per CDR3 protein. The sample comprises about 430,000 distinct CDR3 sequences, approximately 15% of which are singletons, and roughly 8% rests with the top ten.

These data were also filed under a second study, of T cells in Graves' hyperthyroidism and ophthalmopathy. As that report states: In patients aged 18 to 65, hyperthyroidism was newly diagnosed, with duration under 2 months.

This sequence originates from a woman between 40 and 50 years old with Graves disease. The chain is built from TRBV20-1 and TRBJ2-1; the D gene is possibly TRBD2 (6 bases). This specimen consisted of peripheral blood mononuclear cells (PBMCs), obtained at new diagnosis, from a patient treated with antithyroid drugs. The CDR3 protein is CSATEGAYNEQFF. For the CDR3, the DNA is TGCAGTGCTACGGAGGGAGCTTACAATGAGCAGTTCTTC.